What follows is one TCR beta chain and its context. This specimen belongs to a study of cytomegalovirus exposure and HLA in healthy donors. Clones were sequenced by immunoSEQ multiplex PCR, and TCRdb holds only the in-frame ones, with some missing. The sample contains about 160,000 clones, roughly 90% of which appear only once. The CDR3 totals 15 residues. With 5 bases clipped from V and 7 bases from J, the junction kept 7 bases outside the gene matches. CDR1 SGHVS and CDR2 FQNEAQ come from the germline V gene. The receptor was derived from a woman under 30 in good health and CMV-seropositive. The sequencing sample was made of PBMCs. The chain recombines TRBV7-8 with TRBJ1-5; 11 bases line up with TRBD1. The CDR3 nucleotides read TGTGCCAGCAGCGCTGGACAGGGGGCGACGCAGCCCCAGCATTTT. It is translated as CASSAGQGATQPQHF.